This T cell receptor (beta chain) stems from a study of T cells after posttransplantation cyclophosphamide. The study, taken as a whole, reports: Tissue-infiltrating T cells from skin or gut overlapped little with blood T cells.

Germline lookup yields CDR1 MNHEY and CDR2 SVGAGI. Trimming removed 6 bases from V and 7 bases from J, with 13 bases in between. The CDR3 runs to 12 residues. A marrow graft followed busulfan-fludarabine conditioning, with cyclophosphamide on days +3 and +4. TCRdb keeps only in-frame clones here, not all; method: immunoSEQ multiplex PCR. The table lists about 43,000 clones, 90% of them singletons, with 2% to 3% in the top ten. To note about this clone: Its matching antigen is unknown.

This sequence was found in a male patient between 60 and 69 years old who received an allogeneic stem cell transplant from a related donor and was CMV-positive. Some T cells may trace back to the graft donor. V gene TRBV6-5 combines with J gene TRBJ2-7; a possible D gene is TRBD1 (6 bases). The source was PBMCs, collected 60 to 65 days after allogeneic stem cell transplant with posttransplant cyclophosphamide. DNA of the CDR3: TGTGCCAGCAGCCCGGACAGACGAGAGCAGTACTTC. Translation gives CASSPDRREQYF.